Here is one T cell receptor (beta chain) with its context. Its antigen remains unknown. Samples were sequenced at Survey level, maximum 500,000 reads. Here immunoSEQ multiplex PCR was the method, and the copy in TCRdb shows in-frame clones only, minus some. The sample includes roughly 54,000 clones, over 80% of them seen just once. The CDR3 spans 14 residues. Germline CDR1 and CDR2: SGHRS and YFSETQ. Trimming removed 1 base from V and 5 bases from J, with 13 bases in between. Controls: normal colonoscopy findings, no IBD within the following year. The data derive from a study of pediatric ulcerative colitis. Study outcomes and limitations: Blood-rectal clonal overlap within each person was significantly higher in ulcerative colitis patients than controls. Rectal repertoires separated controls, mild-moderate and acute severe colitis.

Sequencing was performed on blood. V and J are TRBV5-1 and TRBJ2-7, with a possible D match to TRBD1 (5 bases). This sequence originates from a boy between 10 and 17 years old who was a control in a study of pediatric ulcerative colitis. The CDR3 here is CASSLRQGLNEQYF. CDR3 DNA sequence: TGCGCCAGCAGCTTGCGCCAGGGTCTCAACGAGCAGTACTTC.